The next 26 T cell receptor beta chains were all read from a single sample in a study of T cells after yellow fever vaccination. MiXCR was run by TCRdb on the 5' RACE reads, yielding one entry per CDR3 protein. Of some 560,000 distinct CDR3 sequences listed, roughly 17% were seen once; the top ten hold around 16%. The source material was PBMCs, sampled about 5 days after the first yellow fever vaccination. The receptor source for this set is a man aged 18 to 29 who received the YFV17D yellow fever vaccine.

Written as DNA, the CDR3 is TGTGCCAGCAGTTCCCCACAGGAGGGTGAAGCTTTCTTT. This gives the protein CASSSPQEGEAFF. The rearrangement joins TRBV6-6 to TRBJ1-1; a weak D match, TRBD1 (5 bases). The length of the CDR3 is 13 residues. Trimming removed 4 bases from V and 7 bases from J, with 13 bases in between. CDR1 and CDR2 (germline): MNHNY, SVGAGI (reference sequence).

The J gene is TRBJ2-3, the V gene TRBV7-3; TRBD1 might be the D (6 bases). Per germline, CDR1 SGHTA and CDR2 FQGTGA. The germline V and J ends were trimmed by 6 bases and 2 bases, with 12 bases remaining between them. CDR3 size: 14 residues. CDR3 DNA: TGTGCCAGCAGTCAGGGGCCTCTCACAGATACGCAGTATTTT. Translation gives CASSQGPLTDTQYF.

The gene calls are TRBV30 and TRBJ1-5; D is undetermined. Germline loops: CDR1 GTSNPN, CDR2 SVGIG (reference sequence). Trimming pared 3 bases from V and 7 bases from J, leaving 13 bases between. There are 13 residues in the CDR3. CDR3 loop: CAWSLGSGQPQHF. In nucleotides, the CDR3 is TGTGCCTGGAGCCTTGGGTCAGGCCAGCCCCAGCATTTT.

This clonotype was counted only a few times. The chain links TRBV9 to TRBJ1-5; D gene uncertain. The CDR3 totals 16 residues. From germline, CDR1 is SGDLS and CDR2 YYNGEE. Trimming shortened V by 3 bases and J by 0 bases, and 13 bases separated the two germline ends. The CDR3 DNA sequence: TGTGCCAGCAGCGGAGAGGGTGACCTTAGCAATCAGCCCCAGCATTTT. Translating gives CASSGEGDLSNQPQHF.

This clonotype was recorded a few times. This rearrangement joins TRBV7-8 to TRBJ2-2; D possibly uses TRBD1 or TRBD2 (6 bases each). This CDR3 region has 17 residues. Germline CDR1 reads SGHVS; CDR2 reads FQNEAQ. Trimming removed 3 bases at V and 1 base at J, with 15 bases between. The CDR3 reads CASSFPLRGENTGELFF. CDR3 nucleotides: TGTGCCAGCAGCTTCCCTTTAAGGGGGGAGAACACCGGGGAGCTGTTTTTT. Using reference TRBV7-8 and TRBJ2-2 for the parts outside the CDR3, the full variable domain is GAGVSQSPRYKVAKRGQDVALRCDPISGHVSLFWYQQALGQGPEFLTYFQNEAQLDKSGLPSDRFFAERPEGSVSTLKIQRTQQEDSAVYLCASSFPLRGENTGELFFGEGSRLTVL.

This chain joins TRBV7-2 and TRBJ1-3; D unresolved. Per germline, CDR1 SGHTA and CDR2 FQGNSA. CDR3 size: 16 residues. The ends were cut back, 1 base at V and 4 bases at J, with 14 bases in the middle. CDR3 region: CASSLEAGIAGNTIYF. The CDR3 nucleotides are TGTGCCAGCAGCTTAGAGGCGGGAATAGCCGGAAACACCATATATTTT.

The chain combines TRBV20-1 with TRBJ2-7, with unresolved D. Germline CDR1 DFQATT, CDR2 SNEGSKA (reference sequence). The germline V and J ends were trimmed by 3 bases and 3 bases, with 21 bases remaining between them. This CDR3 has 16 amino acids. The CDR3 DNA sequence: TGCAGTGCTAGTGCTCCCCTAAATGTGGTTTTCTACGAGCAGTACTTC. The encoded protein is CSASAPLNVVFYEQYF.

This clonotype came up a few times. The chain combines TRBV20-1 with TRBJ2-1; 9 positions match TRBD2. Per germline, CDR1 DFQATT and CDR2 SNEGSKA (reference sequence). The CDR3 has 14 amino acids. With V trimmed by 4 bases and J by 2 bases, 3 bases remained unmatched. The CDR3 nucleotides are TGCAGTGCTACCTTAGCGGGGGCCTACAATGAGCAGTTCTTC. As protein: CSATLAGAYNEQFF.

The chain couples TRBV5-1 to TRBJ1-2; D gene ambiguous. Germline CDR1 SGHRS, CDR2 YFSETQ. This CDR3 contains 14 residues. V was pared by 0 bases and J by 4 bases, with 10 bases between. The CDR3 nucleotides are TGCGCCAGCAGCTTGGCGGCAGGAACCTATGGCTACACCTTC. This codes for CASSLAAGTYGYTF. The whole variable domain, filled in from reference TRBV5-1 and TRBJ1-2, reads KAGVTQTPRYLIKTRGQQVTLSCSPISGHRSVSWYQQTPGQGLQFLFEYFSETQRNKGNFPGRFSGRQFSNSRSEMNVSTLELGDSALYLCASSLAAGTYGYTFGSGTRLTVV.

This clonotype was seen more than once but under ten times. V usage is TRBV15 and J usage is TRBJ1-5; weak D call: TRBD1 (5 bases). Germline V CDR1 and CDR2: LNHNV, YYDKDF (reference sequence). V was shortened by 0 bases and J by 10 bases, with 13 bases between the two germline ends. This CDR3 comprises 14 residues. Here the CDR3 reads CATSRETDGQPQHF. The CDR3 region has the DNA TGTGCCACCAGCAGAGAGACAGACGGTCAACCCCAGCATTTT.

This clonotype occurred a few times. V gene TRBV19 combines with J gene TRBJ2-1, with TRBD2 matching 8 bases. The CDR3 spans 16 residues. The junction had 12 bases not matched to a gene; V was cut back by 7 bases and J by 4 bases. The germline CDR1 and CDR2 sequences are LNHDA and SQIVND (reference sequence). For the CDR3, the DNA is TGTGCCAGTATTGGTTCGGGGGGGGGTAGATACAATGAGCAGTTCTTC. It translates to CASIGSGGGRYNEQFF.

This clonotype is a singleton in its sample. The CDR3 loop is CATSDSGKQFF. The DNA of the CDR3 is TGTGCCACCAGTGATTCCGGGAAGCAGTTCTTC. The chain is built from TRBV24-1 and TRBJ2-1, with D tentatively TRBD2 (5 bases). In germline, CDR1 is KGHDR, CDR2 SFDVKD. This CDR3 region has 11 residues. The V end lost 2 bases, the J end lost 11 bases, and 6 bases lay between the germline ends.

V is TRBV7-2 and J is TRBJ2-7, with TRBD2 as a possible D gene (6 bases). The CDR3 spans 13 residues. With 2 bases removed from V and 6 bases from J, the gap between germline ends came to 11 bases. Germline lookup yields CDR1 SGHTA and CDR2 FQGNSA. CDR3 bases: TGTGCCAGCAGCTTAAATACCGGGGGCGAGCAGTACGTC. Protein product: CASSLNTGGEQYV.

The rearrangement links TRBV10-3 to TRBJ2-1, with D unclear. The CDR3 extends over 13 amino acids. V was cut by 3 bases and J by 8 bases, with 11 bases left in between. Germline loops: CDR1 ENHRY, CDR2 SYGVKD. Here the CDR3 reads CAISESLPHEQFF. The CDR3 DNA reads TGTGCCATCAGTGAATCCCTACCCCATGAGCAGTTCTTC.

This clonotype was counted between two and nine times. The rearrangement links TRBV27 to TRBJ2-7, with D possibly TRBD1 on 5 matching bases. CDR1 and CDR2 from the germline V gene are MNHEY and SMNVEV (reference sequence). V lost 0 bases, J lost 4 bases, and 10 bases lay in between. This CDR3 is built from 14 residues. CDR3 DNA: TGTGCCAGCAGTTTATCAGGACAAGAGTACGAGCAGTACTTC. Translating it yields CASSLSGQEYEQYF.

The sample holds a few counts of this clonotype. J is TRBJ1-3 and V is TRBV7-9; D gene uncertain. Germline V gene sequence: CDR1 SEHNR, CDR2 FQNEAQ (reference sequence). This CDR3 has 16 amino acids. Trimming cost V 1 base and J 3 bases, with 13 bases left between them. CDR3 protein: CASSLVRVGDGNTIYF. DNA of the CDR3: TGTGCCAGCAGCTTAGTTAGGGTGGGAGATGGAAACACCATATATTTT.

The CDR3 loop reads CASSGTSGVLTGELFF. As DNA, the CDR3 is TGTGCCAGCAGCGGGACTAGCGGGGTGCTCACCGGGGAGCTGTTTTTT. The chain is built from TRBV6-2 or TRBV6-3 and TRBJ2-2, with 13 nucleotides matching TRBD2. CDR3 size: 16 residues. Germline trimming cut 6 bases from V and 4 bases from J; bases unmatched to any gene: 5. Looked up from germline, CDR1 is MNHEY and CDR2 is SVGEGT.

The sample holds many counts of this clonotype. V is TRBV7-8 and J is TRBJ2-3; TRBD2 aligns across 10 bases. This CDR3 is 15 amino acids long. V trimming: 5 bases; J trimming: 9 bases; junction bases outside the gene matches: 11. Germline V gene sequence: CDR1 SGHVS, CDR2 FQNEAQ. CDR3 sequence reads: CASSHQRGGRETQYF. The CDR3 DNA reads as TGTGCCAGCAGCCATCAGCGGGGGGGGAGGGAGACGCAGTATTTT.

V is TRBV5-1 and J is TRBJ1-1; D is perhaps TRBD1 (6 bases). Trimming removed 6 bases at V and 7 bases at J, with 10 bases between. The CDR3 is 11 residues long. Germline V gives CDR1 SGHRS, CDR2 YFSETQ. The CDR3 reads CASKGEGEAFF. DNA of the CDR3: TGCGCCAGCAAGGGGGAGGGTGAAGCTTTCTTT.

For this clonotype: A much larger clone lies one base from this, so it may be a read error. This chain uses TRBV11-2 with TRBJ2-5, with D maybe TRBD2 (7 bases). The germline V gene has CDR1 SGHAT and CDR2 FQNNGV. V lost 5 bases, J lost 4 bases, and 26 bases lay in between. CDR3 length equals 18 residues. The CDR3 nucleotides are TGTGCCAGCAGCCAATTAGGGGGGGCCGGGGAGTACGGAGAGACCCAGTACTTC. As protein: CASSQLGGAGEYGETQYF. Using reference TRBV11-2 and TRBJ2-5 for the parts outside the CDR3, the full variable domain is EAGVAQSPRYKIIEKRQSVAFWCNPISGHATLYWYQQILGQGPKLLIQFQNNGVVDDSQLPKDRFSAERLKGVDSTLKIQPAKLEDSAVYLCASSQLGGAGEYGETQYFGPGTRLLVL.

This clonotype was seen at least ten times. The chain employs TRBV6-2 or TRBV6-3 and TRBJ2-7; D might be TRBD2 (6 bases). Germline V gene data show CDR1 as MNHEY and CDR2 as SVGEGT. V dropped 6 bases and J dropped 5 bases, with 14 bases sitting between them. There are 13 residues in the CDR3. This chain's CDR3 is CASSLGGSNEQYF. CDR3 coding DNA: TGTGCCAGCAGCTTGGGGGGTTCGAACGAGCAGTACTTC.

This rearrangement joins TRBV9 to TRBJ2-6, with D tentatively TRBD1 or TRBD2 (5 bases each). Germline CDR1 reads SGDLS; CDR2 reads YYNGEE. The CDR3 is 18 residues long. The ends were cut back, 4 bases at V and 4 bases at J, with 21 bases in the middle. DNA for the CDR3: TGTGCCAGCAGCTTGGTGGCAGGGAACCCGGGAGGGGCCAACGTCCTGACTTTC. Encoded protein: CASSLVAGNPGGANVLTF. Full variable domain (rest looked up from reference TRBV9 and TRBJ2-6): DSGVTQTPKHLITATGQRVTLRCSPRSGDLSVYWYQQSLDQGLQFLIQYYNGEERAKGNILERFSAQQFPDLHSELNLSSLELGDSALYFCASSLVAGNPGGANVLTFGAGSRLTVL.

The chain uses TRBV12-3 or TRBV12-4 and TRBJ1-2; D not certain. V gave up 8 bases and J gave up 0 bases, with 16 bases separating them. This CDR3 region has 15 residues. The CDR3 DNA reads as TGTGCCAGCGCGTACGGACTCCGAGCTAACTATGGCTACACCTTC. It codes for CASAYGLRANYGYTF.

The V call is TRBV5-4, the J call TRBJ2-5, with 9 positions matching TRBD2. This CDR3 region has 14 residues. Germline CDR1 is SGHNT and CDR2 is YYREEE (reference sequence). The V and J ends lost 3 bases and 3 bases, in that order; junction bases with no gene match: 3. The CDR3 DNA follows: TGTGCCAGCAGCTGGGTAGCGGGGGAAGAGACCCAGTACTTC. Protein product: CASSWVAGEETQYF.

This clonotype was observed a handful of times. The chain is built from TRBV5-1 and TRBJ1-3; D ambiguous. Germline CDR1 is SGHRS and CDR2 is YFSETQ. The V end was cut by 1 base, the J end by 3 bases, with 5 bases between. The CDR3 loop spans 13 amino acids. DNA for the CDR3: TGCGCCAGCAGCTTGTTGGATGGAAACACCATATATTTT. It codes for CASSLLDGNTIYF. Combining the CDR3 with reference TRBV5-1 and TRBJ1-3 gives the whole variable domain KAGVTQTPRYLIKTRGQQVTLSCSPISGHRSVSWYQQTPGQGLQFLFEYFSETQRNKGNFPGRFSGRQFSNSRSEMNVSTLELGDSALYLCASSLLDGNTIYFGEGSWLTVV.

The J gene is TRBJ2-5, the V gene TRBV4-3; tentative D call: TRBD1 (5 bases). CDR3 size: 16 residues. CDR1 LGHNA and CDR2 YSLEER come from the germline V gene. Trimming removed 4 bases from V and 1 base from J, with 16 bases in between. CDR3 nucleotides: TGCGCCAGCAGCCGGGAAGCCGGACACTTCCAAGAGACCCAGTACTTC. This translates into CASSREAGHFQETQYF.